What follows describes a single T cell receptor beta chain. Its antigen is currently unknown. This CDR3 has 12 amino acids. Germline CDR1 and CDR2: LNHDA and SQIVND (reference sequence). The ends were cut back, 4 bases at V and 15 bases at J, with 15 bases in the middle. This table comes from immunoSEQ multiplex PCR, and its TCRdb copy is limited to in-frame clones, with some not included. This repertoire shows about 81,000 clones, approximately 90% found once; its top ten account for around 0.5%. The sample comes from a study of OX40 agonist ivuxolimab in advanced cancers. Across the whole study: Dose-escalation patients had hepatocellular carcinoma, melanoma, renal cell or head and neck cancer. General study findings and limits: More expanded clones were found, on average, in CD8+ than in CD4+ T cells.

The V and J genes are TRBV19 and TRBJ1-4, with D possibly TRBD1 on 5 matching bases. Source: CD4+ or CD8+ T cells sorted from blood, taken in a trial of the OX40 agonist ivuxolimab. The sequence derives from an adult with an advanced solid tumor such as melanoma, head and neck, liver or kidney cancer. The DNA of the CDR3 is TGTGCCAGTAGTAACCAACAGGCTACAGTGTTTTTT. Protein product: CASSNQQATVFF.